These T cell receptor beta chains were read from a single sample in a study of blood T cell repertoires in COVID-19. Data came from immunoSEQ multiplex PCR; TCRdb stores just in-frame clones and leaves some out. This table holds about 200,000 clones, around nine tenths found once. The source material was peripheral blood. These receptors all come from a young man with active or convalescent COVID-19. The CDR3 runs from the conserved cysteine through the conserved F or W. The D gene is left open where the match is weak. Some rows have no size entry. The others give once, few or many, or a class for an expanded clone.

V: TRBV7-9; D: TRBD1; size: NA; J: TRBJ1-2; CDR3: CASSLSGTGILGYTF; DNA: TGTGCCAGCAGCTTGTCCGGGACAGGGATCCTTGGCTACACCTTC
V: TRBV5-6; D: NA; size: few; J: TRBJ1-6; CDR3: CASSPKRAFNSPLHF; DNA: TGTGCCAGCAGCCCCAAGAGGGCCTTTAATTCACCCCTCCACTTT
V: TRBV28; D: TRBD2; size: NA; J: TRBJ2-1; CDR3: CASSLLGLGAYNEQFF; DNA: TGTGCCAGCAGTTTATTAGGACTAGGAGCCTACAATGAGCAGTTCTTC
V: TRBV10-1; D: TRBD1; size: NA; J: TRBJ2-7; CDR3: CASSAGTAYEQYF; DNA: TGCGCCAGCAGTGCCGGGACAGCCTACGAGCAGTACTTC
V: TRBV7-9; D: TRBD1; size: NA; J: TRBJ1-4; CDR3: CASSLVGQALPAHEKLFF; DNA: TGTGCCAGCAGCTTAGTAGGACAGGCCTTACCCGCGCATGAAAAACTGTTTTTT
V: TRBV5-4; D: NA; size: NA; J: TRBJ2-5; CDR3: CASSLFREETQYF; DNA: TGTGCCAGCAGCTTGTTCAGGGAAGAGACCCAGTACTTC
V: TRBV5-1; D: NA; size: NA; J: TRBJ2-1; CDR3: CASKSGSSSYNEQFF; DNA: TGCGCCAGCAAGAGCGGGTCGAGCTCCTACAATGAGCAGTTCTTC
V: TRBV27; D: TRBD1; size: few; J: TRBJ2-7; CDR3: CASSPISGTGVSEQYF; DNA: TGTGCCAGCAGTCCAATTTCCGGGACAGGGGTCTCCGAGCAGTACTTC
V: TRBV19; D: NA; size: NA; J: TRBJ1-5; CDR3: CASSIGGGVVNQPQHF; DNA: TGTGCCAGTAGTATAGGGGGCGGGGTGGTCAATCAGCCCCAGCATTTT
V: TRBV9; D: TRBD1; size: NA; J: TRBJ1-4; CDR3: CASSLLGQLNEKLFF; DNA: TGTGCCAGCAGCCTCCTGGGACAGCTTAATGAAAAACTGTTTTTT
V: TRBV7-9; D: NA; size: NA; J: TRBJ2-1; CDR3: CASSPPRQDRDEQFF; DNA: TGTGCCAGCAGCCCCCCCCGACAGGATAGGGATGAGCAGTTCTTC
V: TRBV19; D: TRBD1; size: NA; J: TRBJ1-1; CDR3: CASSTTGGIEAFF; DNA: TGTGCCAGTAGTACCACAGGGGGCATTGAAGCTTTCTTT
V: TRBV5-5; D: NA; size: NA; J: TRBJ2-2; CDR3: CASSPPGQLTGELFF; DNA: TGTGCCAGCAGCCCCCCCGGACAACTCACCGGGGAGCTGTTTTTT
V: TRBV5-4; D: TRBD1; size: NA; J: TRBJ2-7; CDR3: CASSSSGTGAYEQYF; DNA: TGTGCCAGCAGCAGCTCCGGGACAGGGGCCTACGAGCAGTACTTC
V: TRBV7-3; D: TRBD2; size: NA; J: TRBJ2-1; CDR3: CASSPAGGNEQFF; DNA: TGTGCCAGCAGCCCCGCGGGAGGTAATGAGCAGTTCTTC
V: TRBV5-1; D: TRBD1; size: NA; J: TRBJ2-7; CDR3: CASSTGDGLDEQYF; DNA: TGCGCCAGCAGCACAGGGGATGGGTTGGACGAGCAGTACTTC
V: TRBV7-2; D: NA; size: NA; J: TRBJ2-5; CDR3: CASSFPSTSWGRETQYF; DNA: TGTGCCAGCAGCTTCCCTAGCACCTCTTGGGGGAGGGAGACCCAGTACTTC
V: TRBV2; D: NA; size: NA; J: TRBJ2-6; CDR3: CARRVAGANVLTF; DNA: TGTGCCAGGAGGGTCGCTGGGGCCAACGTCCTGACTTTC
V: TRBV13; D: TRBD2; size: NA; J: TRBJ2-1; CDR3: CASTPTSGSYNEQFF; DNA: TGTGCCAGCACCCCTACTAGCGGCTCCTACAATGAGCAGTTCTTC
V: TRBV10-1; D: TRBD1; size: NA; J: TRBJ1-5; CDR3: CASSEEKGAAKAHSNQPQHF; DNA: TGCGCCAGCAGTGAAGAAAAGGGGGCGGCGAAGGCACATAGCAATCAGCCCCAGCATTTT
V: TRBV3-1/TRBV3-2; D: TRBD2; size: NA; J: TRBJ2-5; CDR3: CASSQDSAGEAEETQYF; DNA: TGTGCCAGCAGCCAAGATAGTGCGGGAGAGGCGGAGGAGACCCAGTACTTC
V: TRBV6-5; D: NA; size: NA; J: TRBJ2-6; CDR3: CASSYDSGTGANVLTF; DNA: TGTGCCAGCAGTTATGATTCAGGGACTGGGGCCAACGTCCTGACTTTC
V: TRBV18; D: NA; size: NA; J: TRBJ2-1; CDR3: CASSPPLGAGVTNEQFF; DNA: TGTGCCAGCTCACCACCGCTGGGGGCGGGAGTTACGAATGAGCAGTTCTTC
V: TRBV5-1; D: TRBD1; size: NA; J: TRBJ1-4; CDR3: CASSVGDRDYEKLFF; DNA: TGCGCCAGCAGCGTGGGGGACAGGGATTATGAAAAACTGTTTTTT
V: TRBV19; D: NA; size: NA; J: TRBJ2-2; CDR3: CASSIHRAELFF; DNA: TGTGCCAGTAGTATCCACAGGGCGGAGCTGTTTTTT
V: TRBV12-3/TRBV12-4; D: NA; size: NA; J: TRBJ2-7; CDR3: CASSSRYEQYF; DNA: TGTGCCAGCAGTTCGAGATACGAGCAGTACTTC
V: TRBV19; D: TRBD1; size: once; J: TRBJ2-7; CDR3: CASSIGLGQGSYEQYF; DNA: TGTGCCAGTAGTATAGGCCTGGGACAGGGGAGCTACGAGCAGTACTTC
V: TRBV6-2/TRBV6-3; D: NA; size: NA; J: TRBJ2-7; CDR3: CASSYSAASYEQYF; DNA: TGTGCCAGCAGTTACTCGGCGGCTTCCTACGAGCAGTACTTC
V: TRBV7-6; D: TRBD2; size: NA; J: TRBJ2-3; CDR3: CASSLLTSGRDTQYF; DNA: TGTGCCAGCAGCTTACTGACTAGCGGGAGAGATACGCAGTATTTT
V: TRBV7-9; D: NA; size: few; J: TRBJ1-1; CDR3: CASSAIQRNTEAFF; DNA: TGTGCCAGCAGCGCAATTCAGCGGAACACTGAAGCTTTCTTT
V: TRBV9; D: TRBD2; size: NA; J: TRBJ2-3; CDR3: CASSPRAGTSGRRTDTQYF; DNA: TGTGCCAGCAGCCCCCGGGCAGGGACTAGCGGGAGGCGCACAGATACGCAGTATTTT
V: TRBV27; D: NA; size: NA; J: TRBJ2-3; CDR3: CASSLFPPPPRVGITDTQYF; DNA: TGTGCCAGCAGTTTATTTCCCCCCCCACCGAGGGTGGGAATCACAGATACGCAGTATTTT
V: TRBV28; D: TRBD1; size: few; J: TRBJ1-4; CDR3: CASSRPDRGNEKLFF; DNA: TGTGCCAGCAGTCGCCCCGACAGGGGGAATGAAAAACTGTTTTTT
V: TRBV6-7; D: NA; size: NA; J: TRBJ2-7; CDR3: CARQDEQYF; DNA: TGTGCCAGGCAGGACGAGCAGTACTTC
V: TRBV6-5; D: TRBD2; size: NA; J: TRBJ2-2; CDR3: CANEREDRTGELFF; DNA: TGTGCCAACGAGCGGGAGGACCGTACCGGGGAGCTGTTTTTT
V: TRBV6-5; D: TRBD1; size: NA; J: TRBJ1-5; CDR3: CASSPTGYSNQPQHF; DNA: TGTGCCAGCAGCCCGACAGGGTATAGCAATCAGCCCCAGCATTTT
V: TRBV4-1; D: NA; size: NA; J: TRBJ2-3; CDR3: CASSQDGAVRDTQYF; DNA: TGCGCCAGCAGCCAAGATGGGGCAGTACGGGATACGCAGTATTTT
V: TRBV4-3; D: NA; size: NA; J: TRBJ1-3; CDR3: CASSQDRNPGNTIYF; DNA: TGCGCCAGCAGCCAAGACAGGAACCCTGGAAACACCATATATTTT
V: TRBV10-2; D: TRBD2; size: NA; J: TRBJ2-1; CDR3: CASSESASGFNYNEQFF; DNA: TGCGCCAGCAGTGAGTCGGCTAGCGGCTTCAACTACAATGAGCAGTTCTTC
V: TRBV3-1/TRBV3-2; D: NA; size: NA; J: TRBJ1-5; CDR3: CASSQDGPQGNQPQHF; DNA: TGTGCCAGCAGCCAAGATGGTCCCCAGGGCAATCAGCCCCAGCATTTT
V: TRBV9; D: NA; size: NA; J: TRBJ2-2; CDR3: CASSVWEAGELFF; DNA: TGTGCCAGCAGCGTATGGGAGGCCGGGGAGCTGTTTTTT
V: TRBV11-2; D: TRBD1; size: NA; J: TRBJ2-7; CDR3: CASSLSVWGQGIYEQYF; DNA: TGTGCCAGCAGCTTATCGGTATGGGGACAGGGGATATACGAGCAGTACTTC
V: TRBV1; D: NA; size: NA; J: TRBJ2-6; CDR3: CTSSQGLAGVGANVLTF; DNA: TGCACCAGCAGCCAAGGACTAGCGGGAGTTGGGGCCAACGTCCTGACTTTC
V: TRBV10-3; D: TRBD2; size: few; J: TRBJ2-7; CDR3: CAITKAGGQNEQYF; DNA: TGTGCCATCACCAAAGCGGGAGGGCAAAACGAGCAGTACTTC
V: TRBV15; D: NA; size: NA; J: TRBJ1-2; CDR3: CATSRDLVAGSGYTF; DNA: TGTGCCACCAGCAGAGATCTTGTCGCAGGCTCCGGCTACACCTTC
V: TRBV5-1; D: NA; size: NA; J: TRBJ2-7; CDR3: CASSFQGHEQYF; DNA: TGCGCCAGCAGCTTCCAGGGCCACGAGCAGTACTTC
V: TRBV6-5; D: TRBD2; size: NA; J: TRBJ2-2; CDR3: CASRAGAGELFF; DNA: TGTGCCAGCAGGGCGGGAGCCGGGGAGCTGTTTTTT
V: TRBV7-2; D: NA; size: NA; J: TRBJ1-2; CDR3: CASSLAAYGYTF; DNA: TGTGCCAGCAGCTTAGCGGCCTATGGCTACACCTTC
V: TRBV12-5; D: NA; size: once; J: TRBJ2-1; CDR3: CASGLDSSSSYNEQFF; DNA: TGTGCTAGTGGTTTAGACTCTTCTAGCTCCTACAATGAGCAGTTCTTC
V: TRBV7-8; D: NA; size: few; J: TRBJ1-2; CDR3: CASSPRGSYGYTF; DNA: TGTGCCAGCAGCCCCCGGGGGAGCTATGGCTACACCTTC
V: TRBV27; D: NA; size: NA; J: TRBJ1-2; CDR3: CASRPSGGGIYGYTF; DNA: TGTGCCAGCAGACCCTCGGGAGGGGGAATCTATGGCTACACCTTC
V: TRBV10-2; D: TRBD1; size: few; J: TRBJ1-4; CDR3: CASRTLGQAGEKLFF; DNA: TGCGCCAGCAGAACCCTCGGACAGGCGGGTGAAAAACTGTTTTTT
V: TRBV18; D: TRBD1; size: NA; J: TRBJ1-1; CDR3: CAGNRDRGSTEAFF; DNA: TGTGCCGGAAACCGGGACAGGGGGAGCACTGAAGCTTTCTTT
V: TRBV30; D: NA; size: NA; J: TRBJ2-5; CDR3: CAADLGVPGRSQETQYF; DNA: TGTGCCGCCGACTTGGGGGTTCCAGGGAGGTCCCAAGAGACCCAGTACTTC
V: TRBV7-9; D: NA; size: NA; J: TRBJ2-7; CDR3: CASSLALQGNHEQYF; DNA: TGTGCCAGCAGCTTAGCGCTTCAGGGGAACCACGAGCAGTACTTC
V: TRBV27; D: NA; size: NA; J: TRBJ1-2; CDR3: CASTNPGNYGYTF; DNA: TGTGCCAGCACCAATCCGGGTAACTATGGCTACACCTTC
V: TRBV27; D: NA; size: once; J: TRBJ2-1; CDR3: CASLGGNEQFF; DNA: TGTGCCAGCCTGGGCGGGAATGAGCAGTTCTTC